A selection of T cell receptor beta chains follows, all from one sample in a study of human T cells and chemical hapten exposure. TCRdb recomputed calls from the 5' RACE reads with MiXCR, one row per CDR3 protein. The repertoire has about 140,000 distinct CDR3 sequences, 4.1% of them found once; the top ten carry roughly 1.4%. Source of these receptors: a female donor in good health. The CDR3 runs from the conserved cysteine through the conserved F or W. A D gene is named only where the DNA matches it firmly. Expanded clones get a size class; other rows say once, few or many, or leave the size out.

- | TRBJ2-5 | - | TRBV5-1 | TGCGCCAGCAGCTTAACCGGGACAAGGGGAGAGACCCAGTACTTC | CASSLTGTRGETQYF
many | TRBJ1-3 | - | TRBV15 | TGTGCCACCAGCAGAGAGGCGCAACACTCCATCTCTGGAAACACCATATATTTT | CATSREAQHSISGNTIYF
many | TRBJ2-7 | - | TRBV18 | TGTGCCAGCTCTCCAGGGGTAAAGGAGTACGAGCAGTACTTC | CASSPGVKEYEQYF
many | TRBJ1-2 | - | TRBV2 | TGTGCCAGCACTGCGGGGCTTGGCTACACCTTC | CASTAGLGYTF
- | TRBJ2-1 | TRBD2 | TRBV12-3/TRBV12-4 | TGTGCCAGCAGTAGAGGACTAGCGGACAACAATGAGCAGTTCTTC | CASSRGLADNNEQFF
many | TRBJ1-1 | TRBD1 | TRBV29-1 | TGCAGCGCCTCCGACAGGGGATTGTATGCTTTCTTT | CSASDRGLYAFF
many | TRBJ2-3 | TRBD1 | TRBV7-9 | TGTGCCAGCAGCTTAGTAGACAGGGGAGATACGCAGTATTTT | CASSLVDRGDTQYF
- | TRBJ1-3 | TRBD1 | TRBV9 | TGTGCCAGCAGCGTAGATCCGATGACAGGGGCTGGAAACACCATATATTTT | CASSVDPMTGAGNTIYF
many | TRBJ2-5 | TRBD1 | TRBV11-2 | TGTGCCAGCAGCTCTGGGGACAGGAGACAGTACCAAGAGACCCAGTACTTC | CASSSGDRRQYQETQYF
many | TRBJ2-3 | - | TRBV5-5 | TGTGCCAGCAGCTTGTGGGCAGATACGCAGTATTTT | CASSLWADTQYF
many | TRBJ2-2 | TRBD2 | TRBV20-1 | TGCAGTGCTAAGGACGCGGGGGCGAACACCGGGGAGCTGTTTTTT | CSAKDAGANTGELFF
many | TRBJ2-3 | - | TRBV10-3 | TGTGCCATCAGTGAGTTCACTAGCACCGCAGATACGCAGTATTTT | CAISEFTSTADTQYF
many | TRBJ2-5 | - | TRBV29-1 | TGCAGCGTTGGTAGGGCTCAAGAGACCCAGTACTTC | CSVGRAQETQYF
many | TRBJ1-2 | - | TRBV5-5 | TGTGCCAGCAGCTCTTTAACCGGGGGACCCAAGGGCTATGGCTACACCTTC | CASSSLTGGPKGYGYTF
few | TRBJ2-3 | - | TRBV12-3/TRBV12-4 | TGTGCCAGCATCCGCGGCGGGGACGGCACAGATACGCAGTATTTT | CASIRGGDGTDTQYF
- | TRBJ1-4 | - | TRBV7-6 | TGTGCCAGCAGCTTAGCGGACAGCCTTCGTAATGAAAAACTGTTTTTT | CASSLADSLRNEKLFF
many | TRBJ1-1 | - | TRBV12-3/TRBV12-4 | TGTGCCAGCAGTTTCGGGGAGTTCACTGAAGCTTTCTTT | CASSFGEFTEAFF
many | TRBJ1-1 | - | TRBV13 | TGTGCCAGCAGCTTCGGCATAAGTAGCACTGAAGCTTTCTTT | CASSFGISSTEAFF
many | TRBJ1-5 | - | TRBV20-1 | TGCAGTGCTAGGGTCGGAGGGGGAAACCCCCAGCATTTT | CSARVGGGNPQHF
few | TRBJ2-6 | - | TRBV28 | TGTGCCAGCAGTTTCGGCCTTACCTCTGGGGCCAACGTCCTGACTTTC | CASSFGLTSGANVLTF
many | TRBJ1-3 | - | TRBV5-1 | TGCGCCAGCAGCTTGTGGGGGATGAACACCATATATTTT | CASSLWGMNTIYF
many | TRBJ1-5 | - | TRBV29-1 | TGCAGCGTGTCAGACGGGGTCTTGGGCAATCAGCCCCAGCATTTT | CSVSDGVLGNQPQHF
few | TRBJ1-2 | - | TRBV5-1 | TGCGCCAGCAGCTTCAGGGGACGGGATGGCTACACCTTC | CASSFRGRDGYTF
many | TRBJ1-4 | - | TRBV7-8 | TGTGCCAGCAGCTTATTCCGGGACCGAGATGAAAAACTGTTTTTT | CASSLFRDRDEKLFF
many | TRBJ1-4 | - | TRBV6-5 | TGTGCCAGCAGGACCGGCCCAGAGAATGAAAAACTGTTTTTT | CASRTGPENEKLFF
many | TRBJ1-5 | - | TRBV12-3/TRBV12-4 | TGTGCCAGCAGTCCAGAGGGTTTACCAGGGATTCAGCCCCAGCATTTT | CASSPEGLPGIQPQHF
many | TRBJ1-2 | - | TRBV3-1 | TGTGCCAGCAGCCAAGGCTCTGGGGGCTACACCTTC | CASSQGSGGYTF
many | TRBJ2-6 | - | TRBV20-1 | TGCAGTGCTAGAGAGGTCAGGGGGGCCTCTGGGGCCAACGTCCTGACTTTC | CSAREVRGASGANVLTF
few | TRBJ2-7 | TRBD1 | TRBV5-1 | TGCGCCAGCAGCACCGGGACAGGGCTTGGCGAGCAGTACTTC | CASSTGTGLGEQYF
few | TRBJ2-1 | TRBD2 | TRBV3-1 | TGTGCCAGCAGCCAAGACGCCAGCGGGGTCAATGAGCAGTTCTTC | CASSQDASGVNEQFF
many | TRBJ2-2 | TRBD1 | TRBV7-2 | TGTGCCAGCAGCTTCCGGACAGGGAGAGGCACCGGGGAGCTGTTTTTT | CASSFRTGRGTGELFF
many | TRBJ2-2 | - | TRBV29-1 | TGCAGCGTTGAACCCCTCGGGCCAAACACCGGGGAGCTGTTTTTT | CSVEPLGPNTGELFF
many | TRBJ2-7 | - | TRBV20-1 | TGCAGTGCTAGAGATCGGAGTAGAATCTACGAGCAGTACTTC | CSARDRSRIYEQYF
- | TRBJ1-2 | - | TRBV7-9 | TGTGCCAGCAGCCCAGGGACATCGGCCCGCTTC | CASSPGTSARF